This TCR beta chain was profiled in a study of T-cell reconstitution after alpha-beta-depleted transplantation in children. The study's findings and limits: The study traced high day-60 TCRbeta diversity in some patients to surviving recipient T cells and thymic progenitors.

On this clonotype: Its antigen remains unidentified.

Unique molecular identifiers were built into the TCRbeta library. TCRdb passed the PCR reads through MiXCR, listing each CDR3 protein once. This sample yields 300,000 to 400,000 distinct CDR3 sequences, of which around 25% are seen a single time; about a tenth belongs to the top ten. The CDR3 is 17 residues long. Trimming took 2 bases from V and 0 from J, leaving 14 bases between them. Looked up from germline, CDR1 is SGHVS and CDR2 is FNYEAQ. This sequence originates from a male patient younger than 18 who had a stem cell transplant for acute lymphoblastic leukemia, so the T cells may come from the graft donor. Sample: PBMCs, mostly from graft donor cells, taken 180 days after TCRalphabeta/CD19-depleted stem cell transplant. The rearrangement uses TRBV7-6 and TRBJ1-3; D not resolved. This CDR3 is CASSLIGRTISGNTIYF. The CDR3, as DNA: TGTGCCAGCAGCTTAATCGGCAGAACCATCTCTGGAAACACCATATATTTT.